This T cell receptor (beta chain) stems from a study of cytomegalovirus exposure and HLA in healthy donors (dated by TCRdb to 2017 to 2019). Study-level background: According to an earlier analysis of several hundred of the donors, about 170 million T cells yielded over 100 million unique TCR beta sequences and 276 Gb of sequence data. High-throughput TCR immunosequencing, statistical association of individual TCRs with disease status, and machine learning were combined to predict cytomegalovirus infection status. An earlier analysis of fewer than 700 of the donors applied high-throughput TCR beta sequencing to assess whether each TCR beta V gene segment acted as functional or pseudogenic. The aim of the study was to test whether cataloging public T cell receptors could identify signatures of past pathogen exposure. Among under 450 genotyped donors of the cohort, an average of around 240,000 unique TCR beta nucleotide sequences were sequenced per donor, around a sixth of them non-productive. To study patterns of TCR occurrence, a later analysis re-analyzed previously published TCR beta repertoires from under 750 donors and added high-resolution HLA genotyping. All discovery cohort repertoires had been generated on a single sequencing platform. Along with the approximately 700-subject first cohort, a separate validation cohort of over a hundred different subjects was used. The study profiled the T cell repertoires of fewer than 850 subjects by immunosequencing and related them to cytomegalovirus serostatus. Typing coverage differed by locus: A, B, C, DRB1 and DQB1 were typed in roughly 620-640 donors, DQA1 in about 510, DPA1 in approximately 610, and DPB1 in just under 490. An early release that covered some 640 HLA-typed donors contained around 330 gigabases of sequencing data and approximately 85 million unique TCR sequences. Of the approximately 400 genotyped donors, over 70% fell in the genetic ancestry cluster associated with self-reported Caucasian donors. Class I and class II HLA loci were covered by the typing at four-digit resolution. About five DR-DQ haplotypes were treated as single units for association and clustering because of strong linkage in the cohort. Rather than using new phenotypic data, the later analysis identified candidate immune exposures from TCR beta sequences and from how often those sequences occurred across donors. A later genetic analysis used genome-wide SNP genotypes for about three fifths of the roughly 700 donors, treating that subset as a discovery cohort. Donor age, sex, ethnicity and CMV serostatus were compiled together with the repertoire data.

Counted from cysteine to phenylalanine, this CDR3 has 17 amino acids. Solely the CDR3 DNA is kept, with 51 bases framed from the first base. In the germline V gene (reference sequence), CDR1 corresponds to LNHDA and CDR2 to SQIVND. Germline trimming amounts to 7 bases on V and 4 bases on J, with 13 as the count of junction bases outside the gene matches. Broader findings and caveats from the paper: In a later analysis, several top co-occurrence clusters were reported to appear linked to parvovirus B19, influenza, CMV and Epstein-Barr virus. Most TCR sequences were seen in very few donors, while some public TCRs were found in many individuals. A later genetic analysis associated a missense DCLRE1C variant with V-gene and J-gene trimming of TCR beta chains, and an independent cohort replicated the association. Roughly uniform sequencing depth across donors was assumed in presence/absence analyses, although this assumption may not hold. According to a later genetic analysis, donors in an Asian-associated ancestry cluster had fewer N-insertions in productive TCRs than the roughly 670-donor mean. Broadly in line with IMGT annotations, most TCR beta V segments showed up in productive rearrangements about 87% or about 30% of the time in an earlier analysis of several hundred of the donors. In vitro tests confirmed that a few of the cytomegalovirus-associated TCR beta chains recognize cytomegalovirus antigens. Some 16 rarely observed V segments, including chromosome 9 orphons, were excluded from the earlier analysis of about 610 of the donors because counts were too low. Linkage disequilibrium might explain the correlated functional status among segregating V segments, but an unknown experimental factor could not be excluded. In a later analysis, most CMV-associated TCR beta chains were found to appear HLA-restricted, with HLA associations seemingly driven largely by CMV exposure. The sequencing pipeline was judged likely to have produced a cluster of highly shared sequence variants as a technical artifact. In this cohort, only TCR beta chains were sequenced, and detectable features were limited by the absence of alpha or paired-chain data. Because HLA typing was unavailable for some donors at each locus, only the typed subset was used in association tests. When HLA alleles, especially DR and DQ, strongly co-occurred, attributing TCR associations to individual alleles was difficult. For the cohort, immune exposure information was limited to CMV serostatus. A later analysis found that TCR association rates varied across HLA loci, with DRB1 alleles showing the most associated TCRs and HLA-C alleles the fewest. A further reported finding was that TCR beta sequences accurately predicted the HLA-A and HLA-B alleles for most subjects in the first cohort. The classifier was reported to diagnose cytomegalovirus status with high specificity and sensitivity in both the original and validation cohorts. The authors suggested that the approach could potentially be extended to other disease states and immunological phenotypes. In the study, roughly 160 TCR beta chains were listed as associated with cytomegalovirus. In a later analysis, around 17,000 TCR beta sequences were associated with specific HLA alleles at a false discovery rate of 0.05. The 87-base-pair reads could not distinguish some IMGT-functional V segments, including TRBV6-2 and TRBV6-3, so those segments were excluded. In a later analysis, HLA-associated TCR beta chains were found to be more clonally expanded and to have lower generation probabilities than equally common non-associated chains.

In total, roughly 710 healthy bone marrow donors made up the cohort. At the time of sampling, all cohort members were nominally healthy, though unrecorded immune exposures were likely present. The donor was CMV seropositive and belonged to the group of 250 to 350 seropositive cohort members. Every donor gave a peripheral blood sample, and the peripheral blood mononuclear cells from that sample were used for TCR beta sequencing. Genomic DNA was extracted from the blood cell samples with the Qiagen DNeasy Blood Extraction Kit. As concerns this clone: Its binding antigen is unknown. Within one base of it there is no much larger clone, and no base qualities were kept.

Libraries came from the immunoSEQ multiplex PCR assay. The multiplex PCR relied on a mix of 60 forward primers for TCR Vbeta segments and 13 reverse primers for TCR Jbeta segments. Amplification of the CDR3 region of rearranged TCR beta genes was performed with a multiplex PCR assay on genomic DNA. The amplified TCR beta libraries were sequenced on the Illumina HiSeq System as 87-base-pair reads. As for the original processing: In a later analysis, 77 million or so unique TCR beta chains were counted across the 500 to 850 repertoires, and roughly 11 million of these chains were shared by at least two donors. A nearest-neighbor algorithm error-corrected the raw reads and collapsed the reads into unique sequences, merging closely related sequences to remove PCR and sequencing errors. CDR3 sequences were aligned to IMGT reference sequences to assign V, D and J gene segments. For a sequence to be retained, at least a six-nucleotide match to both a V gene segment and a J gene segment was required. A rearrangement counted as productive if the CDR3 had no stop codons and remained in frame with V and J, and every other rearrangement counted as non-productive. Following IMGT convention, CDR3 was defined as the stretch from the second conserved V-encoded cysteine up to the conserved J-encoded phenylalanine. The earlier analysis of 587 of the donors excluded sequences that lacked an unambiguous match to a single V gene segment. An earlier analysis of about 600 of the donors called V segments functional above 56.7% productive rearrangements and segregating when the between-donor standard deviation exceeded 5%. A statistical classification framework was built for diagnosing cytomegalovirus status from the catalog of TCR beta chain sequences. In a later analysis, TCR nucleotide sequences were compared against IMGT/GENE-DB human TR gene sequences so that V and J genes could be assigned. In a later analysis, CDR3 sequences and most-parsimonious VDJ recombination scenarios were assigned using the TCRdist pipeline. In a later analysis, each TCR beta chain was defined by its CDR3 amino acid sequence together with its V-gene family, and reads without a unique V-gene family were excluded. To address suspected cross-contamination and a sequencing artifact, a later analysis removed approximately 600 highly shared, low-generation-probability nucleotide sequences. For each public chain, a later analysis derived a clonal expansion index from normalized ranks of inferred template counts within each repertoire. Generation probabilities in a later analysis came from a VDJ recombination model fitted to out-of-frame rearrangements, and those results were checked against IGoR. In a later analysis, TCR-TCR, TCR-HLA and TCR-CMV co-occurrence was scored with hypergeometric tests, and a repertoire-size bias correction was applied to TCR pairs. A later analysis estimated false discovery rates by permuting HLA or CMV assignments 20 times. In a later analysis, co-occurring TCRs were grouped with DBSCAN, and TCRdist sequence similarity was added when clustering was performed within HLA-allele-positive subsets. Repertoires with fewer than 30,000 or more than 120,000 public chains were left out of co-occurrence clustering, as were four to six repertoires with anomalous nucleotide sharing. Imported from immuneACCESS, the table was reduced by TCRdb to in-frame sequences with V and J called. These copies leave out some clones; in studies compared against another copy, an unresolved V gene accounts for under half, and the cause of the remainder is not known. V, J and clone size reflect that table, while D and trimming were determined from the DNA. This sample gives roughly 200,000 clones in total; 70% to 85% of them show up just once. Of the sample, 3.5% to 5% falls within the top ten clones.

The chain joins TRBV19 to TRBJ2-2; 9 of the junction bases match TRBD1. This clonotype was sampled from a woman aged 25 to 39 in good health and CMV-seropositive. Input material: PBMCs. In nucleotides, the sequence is TGTGCCAGTATTGGGATCGGGGACAGGGTGACCACCGGGGAGCTGTTTTTT. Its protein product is CASIGIGDRVTTGELFF.